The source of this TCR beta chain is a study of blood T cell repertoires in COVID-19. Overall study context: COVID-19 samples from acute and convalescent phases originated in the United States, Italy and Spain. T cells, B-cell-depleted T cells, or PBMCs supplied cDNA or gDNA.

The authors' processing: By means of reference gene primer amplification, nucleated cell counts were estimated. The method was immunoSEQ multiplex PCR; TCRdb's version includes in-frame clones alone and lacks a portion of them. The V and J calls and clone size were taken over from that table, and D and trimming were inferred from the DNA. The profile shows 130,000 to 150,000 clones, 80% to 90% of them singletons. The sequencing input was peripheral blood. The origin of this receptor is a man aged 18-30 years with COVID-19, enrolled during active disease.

The CDR3 reads CASSQGSRVGFF. DNA for the CDR3: TGTGCCAGCAGCCAAGGTTCCAGGGTAGGATTCTTC. The V gene is TRBV3-1 (or the pseudogene TRBV3-2), the J gene TRBJ2-1, with a possible D match to TRBD1 (5 bases). The germline V gene has CDR1 LGHDT and CDR2 YNNKEL (reference sequence). The CDR3 contains 12 residues. V lost 1 base to trimming and J lost 16 bases, with 14 bases between them.